This T cell receptor (beta chain) was captured by sequencing in a study of radiation and T cells in renal cell carcinoma. Clones were read by immunoSEQ multiplex PCR, and TCRdb kept only the in-frame ones, dropping some. The sample carries roughly 130,000 clones, more than 70% recorded once. Regarding time point: blood 2 weeks post-SBRT. Noted treatment: 15 Gy SBRT to primary tumor, nephrectomy 4 weeks later. Germline values: CDR1 LNHDA, CDR2 SQIVND (reference sequence). Trimming left V 3 bases short and J 4 bases short, with 12 bases between. The CDR3 sequence is 14 residues long. The V and J genes are TRBV19 and TRBJ1-1; no clear D. The sequence was collected from a woman aged 70-85 years with renal cell carcinoma. The specimen was blood, collected from a patient whose treatment included radiotherapy and nephrectomy. The CDR3 coding sequence is TGTGCCAGTAGTATCTCCGAAGGGTTCACTGAAGCTTTCTTT. Translation: CASSISEGFTEAFF.